These 7 T cell receptor beta chains came from one sample sequenced in a study of OX40 agonist ivuxolimab in advanced cancers. The protocol was immunoSEQ multiplex PCR, while the TCRdb copy is restricted to in-frame clones and leaves out a portion. The sample shows about 120,000 clones, 80% to 90% of them seen only once. The source material was CD4+ or CD8+ T cells sorted from blood, sampled in a trial of the OX40 agonist ivuxolimab. These receptors were taken from an adult with an advanced solid tumor such as melanoma, head and neck, liver or kidney cancer.

This chain connects TRBV6-4 to TRBJ2-3; D remains unclear. The CDR3 sequence is 13 residues long. CDR1 and CDR2 (germline): MRHNA, SNTAGT. V gave up 3 bases and J gave up 0 bases, with 4 bases separating them. The CDR3 loop reads CASSDQSTDTQYF. The CDR3 DNA reads TGTGCCAGCAGTGATCAGAGCACAGATACGCAGTATTTT.

The chain links TRBV25-1 to TRBJ1-1; D may be TRBD1 (6 bases). The germline V gene has CDR1 MGHDK and CDR2 SYGVNS. The CDR3 loop spans 15 amino acids. V was trimmed by 0 bases and J by 4 bases, leaving 12 bases between them. The CDR3: CASSEYGGGGTEAFF. CDR3 coding DNA: TGTGCCAGCAGTGAATATGGGGGGGGCGGCACTGAAGCTTTCTTT.

The chain uses TRBV25-1 and TRBJ1-4; no clear D gene. CDR3 length equals 15 residues. The germline gives CDR1 MGHDK, CDR2 SYGVNS. V was shortened by 7 bases and J by 4 bases, with 16 bases between the two germline ends. CDR3 sequence (DNA): TGTGCCAGCACCCCGGGAGGGAAAGTTAATGAAAAACTGTTTTTT. This codes for CASTPGGKVNEKLFF.

This clone appeared once. The V gene is TRBV6-5, the J gene TRBJ2-2; the D gene is possibly TRBD1 (5 bases). CDR1 and CDR2 from the germline V gene are MNHEY and SVGAGI. The CDR3 spans 15 residues. With 2 bases removed from V and 0 bases from J, the gap between germline ends came to 7 bases. Here the CDR3 reads CASSYGAANTGELFF. CDR3 bases: TGTGCCAGCAGTTACGGGGCGGCGAACACCGGGGAGCTGTTTTTT.

The chain combines TRBV28 with TRBJ1-1, with D possibly TRBD1 on 5 matching bases. V was shortened by 6 bases and J by 1 base, with 15 bases between the two germline ends. The CDR3 loop spans 15 amino acids. Germline V lookup: CDR1 MDHEN, CDR2 SYDVKM. CDR3 residues: CASSPSGGGNTEAFF. The CDR3 DNA reads TGTGCCAGCAGCCCGAGTGGGGGTGGGAACACTGAAGCTTTCTTT.

The chain recombines TRBV11-2 with TRBJ1-2, with 8 bases matching TRBD1. CDR3 length equals 17 residues. Germline V gene sequence: CDR1 SGHAT, CDR2 FQNNGV. Unmatched junction bases numbered 18, after V lost 5 bases and J lost 7 bases. The CDR3 region has the DNA TGTGCCAGCAGCCCGAGCCCAGGGGGCTTCTATTTAACTGGCTACACCTTC. Its protein is CASSPSPGGFYLTGYTF.

The genes are TRBV7-3 and TRBJ2-1; TRBD1 agrees at 7 bases. With 0 bases clipped from V and 6 bases from J, the junction kept 2 bases outside the gene matches. Per germline, CDR1 SGHTA and CDR2 FQGTGA. This CDR3 has 14 residues. The CDR3 region is CASSLTGTVNEQFF. CDR3 nucleotides: TGTGCCAGCAGCTTAACCGGGACAGTCAATGAGCAGTTCTTC.